This T cell receptor beta chain was sequenced during a study of T cell changes during pregnancy in multiple sclerosis. V was clipped by 4 bases and J by 4 bases; unmatched bases: 6. Germline-derived CDR1 and CDR2 are SGHTA and FQGTGA. The CDR3 extends over 15 amino acids. Only in-frame clones appear in the TCRdb table, and some are missing; sequencing was by immunoSEQ multiplex PCR. The sample lists around 70,000 clones, roughly 94% occurring once. The material was peripheral blood, obtained in the third trimester of pregnancy. The receptor was derived from a female donor with multiple sclerosis, enrolled in a pregnancy study. This chain links TRBV7-3 with TRBJ2-3; 9 nucleotides agree with TRBD1. CDR3 bases: TGTGCCAGCAGCTCCGGGACAGGGTCCGCAGATACGCAGTATTTT. Its protein product is CASSSGTGSADTQYF. Drawing the rest from reference TRBV7-3 and TRBJ2-3, the complete variable domain is GAGVSQTPSNKVTEKGKYVELRCDPISGHTALYWYRQSLGQGPEFLIYFQGTGAADDSGLPNDRFFAVRPEGSVSTLKIQRTERGDSAVYLCASSSGTGSADTQYFGPGTRLTVL.